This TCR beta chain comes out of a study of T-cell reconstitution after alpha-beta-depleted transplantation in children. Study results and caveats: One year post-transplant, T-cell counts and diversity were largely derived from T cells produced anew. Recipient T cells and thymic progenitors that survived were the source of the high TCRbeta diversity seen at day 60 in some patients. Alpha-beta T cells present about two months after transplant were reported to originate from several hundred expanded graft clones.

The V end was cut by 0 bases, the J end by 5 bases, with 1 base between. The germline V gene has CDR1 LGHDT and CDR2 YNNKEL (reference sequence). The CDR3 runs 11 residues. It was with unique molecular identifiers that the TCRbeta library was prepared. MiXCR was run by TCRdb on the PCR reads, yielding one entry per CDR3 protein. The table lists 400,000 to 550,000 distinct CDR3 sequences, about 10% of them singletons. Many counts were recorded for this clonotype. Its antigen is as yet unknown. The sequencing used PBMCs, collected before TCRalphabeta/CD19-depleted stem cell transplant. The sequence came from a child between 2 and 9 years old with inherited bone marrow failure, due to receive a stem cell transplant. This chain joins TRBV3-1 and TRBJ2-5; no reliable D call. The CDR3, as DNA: TGTGCCAGCAGCCAAGACGAGACCCAGTACTTC. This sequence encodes CASSQDETQYF.